Each of the 17 T cell receptor beta chains below was sequenced from the same sample in a study of a mutant IDH1 vaccine in newly diagnosed glioma. Specified time point: week 47, end of study. In every dose of vaccine, 300 ug of mutant IDH1 20-mer peptide was given alongside topical imiquimod. Sequencing was performed with immunoSEQ multiplex PCR; in TCRdb, only in-frame clones are kept and a portion is missing. The data show 30,000 or so clones, roughly 89% seen once. Their cognate antigens are unknown. The source material was PBMCs, sampled from a glioma patient whose treatment included an IDH1 peptide vaccine. The receptors originated from a man aged 35 to 55 with glioma.

The chain recombines TRBV20-1 with TRBJ2-4; possibly TRBD1 for D (5 bases). The CDR3 loop spans 11 amino acids. Germline lookup yields CDR1 DFQATT and CDR2 SNEGSKA (reference sequence). Trimming took 6 bases from V and 8 from J, leaving 11 bases between them. The CDR3 DNA reads TGCAGTGCCGTGGGGCAGGACATTCAGTACTTC. Its protein product is CSAVGQDIQYF.

The chain employs TRBV19 and TRBJ2-2, with D perhaps TRBD2 (7 bases). Germline V gene lookup returns CDR1 LNHDA and CDR2 SQIVND (reference sequence). The CDR3 has 14 amino acids. Trimming left V 4 bases short and J 6 bases short, with 12 bases between. In nucleotides, the CDR3 is TGTGCCAGTAGTACGGGGGGCGTCCCCGGGGAGCTGTTTTTT. Translated, it gives CASSTGGVPGELFF.

This clone came up once. The chain combines TRBV7-2 with TRBJ1-5; D is ambiguous. Trimming took 1 base from V and 4 from J, leaving 11 bases between them. Germline V gene lookup returns CDR1 SGHTA and CDR2 FQGNSA. CDR3 length equals 15 residues. Written as DNA, the CDR3 is TGTGCCAGCAGCTTAGATGGGTTGCAGAATCAGCCCCAGCATTTT. This translates into CASSLDGLQNQPQHF.

The V and J genes are TRBV11-2 and TRBJ1-3; D gene ambiguous. The CDR3 is made up of 12 amino acids. Per germline, CDR1 SGHAT and CDR2 FQNNGV. Trimming removed 3 bases at V and 2 bases at J, with 2 bases between. The CDR3 nucleotides read TGTGCCAGCAGCTTGACTGGAAACACCATATATTTT. Translation: CASSLTGNTIYF.

The chain joins TRBV5-6 to TRBJ1-6; unclear D gene. The length of the CDR3 is 13 residues. Germline loops: CDR1 SGHDT, CDR2 YYEEEE. Trimming pared 1 base from V and 6 bases from J, leaving 5 bases between. CDR3 amino acids: CASSLSPNSPLHF. The CDR3 region has the DNA TGTGCCAGCAGCTTGTCTCCTAATTCACCCCTCCACTTT.

The chain has TRBV4-1 and TRBJ2-3; D is undetermined. Germline V lookup: CDR1 MGHRA, CDR2 YSYEKL. V was clipped by 4 bases and J by 0 bases, with 8 bases between them. This CDR3 is built from 14 residues. CDR3 nucleotide sequence: TGCGCCAGCAGCCGACTGACTAGCACAGATACGCAGTATTTT. Amino acids: CASSRLTSTDTQYF.

The rearrangement joins TRBV5-4 to TRBJ2-1; weak D call: TRBD1 (6 bases). This CDR3 spans 14 amino acids. Germline V lookup: CDR1 SGHNT, CDR2 YYREEE (reference sequence). V shed 2 bases and J shed 9 bases, with 15 bases lying between them. CDR3 protein: CASSLRQGWGEQFF. The CDR3 DNA is TGTGCCAGCAGCTTACGCCAGGGGTGGGGTGAGCAGTTCTTC.

The CDR3 spells CASSETYFSSSTDTQYF. Here the CDR3 DNA reads TGTGCCAGCAGTGAAACATACTTCTCGTCTAGCACAGATACGCAGTATTTT. The chain recombines TRBV6-1 with TRBJ2-3; no reliable D call. The germline V gene encodes CDR1 MNHNS and CDR2 SASEGT. The CDR3 runs 17 residues. The germline V and J ends were trimmed by 2 bases and 0 bases, with 15 bases remaining between them.

The chain is built from TRBV6-6 and TRBJ1-4; D not resolved. The CDR3 is 11 residues long. Trimming shortened V by 10 bases and J by 5 bases, and 8 bases separated the two germline ends. Germline V lookup: CDR1 MNHNY, CDR2 SVGAGI (reference sequence). CDR3 bases: TGTGCCACCTCGGGGAATGAAAAACTGTTTTTT. Its protein product is CATSGNEKLFF.

The chain employs TRBV5-6 and TRBJ1-1; a weak D match, TRBD1 (6 bases). V lost 2 bases and J lost 1, with 9 bases in between. This CDR3 region has 14 residues. Germline CDR1 SGHDT, CDR2 YYEEEE. DNA for the CDR3: TGTGCCAGCAGCTTATTACAGGGGAACACTGAAGCTTTCTTT. This sequence encodes CASSLLQGNTEAFF.

The V call is TRBV7-2, the J call TRBJ2-7, with D possibly TRBD2 on 5 matching bases. The CDR3 loop spans 12 amino acids. CDR1 and CDR2 from the germline V gene are SGHTA and FQGNSA. With 3 bases removed from V and 6 bases from J, the gap between germline ends came to 9 bases. The CDR3 sequence: CASSFDYSEQYF. The CDR3 DNA reads as TGTGCCAGCAGCTTCGACTACAGCGAGCAGTACTTC.

V is TRBV11-2 and J is TRBJ1-2; D not certain. V lost 5 bases, J lost 5 bases, and 18 bases lay in between. The germline CDR1 and CDR2 sequences are SGHAT and FQNNGV. The CDR3 loop spans 15 amino acids. In DNA form, the CDR3 reads TGTGCCAGCAGCCCCACCTTCCGGGAGCTGTATGGCTACACCTTC. Amino acid sequence: CASSPTFRELYGYTF.

The V and J genes are TRBV6-5 and TRBJ1-6; 9 nucleotides align to TRBD1. The V gene's germline CDR1 is MNHEY and CDR2 SVGAGI. V lost 6 bases to trimming and J lost 10 bases; unmatched junction nucleotides: 4. This CDR3 is 13 amino acids long. The CDR3, as DNA: TGTGCCAGCAGATACAGGGGGCACTCACCCCTCCACTTT. It is translated as CASRYRGHSPLHF.

The chain has TRBV30 and TRBJ1-5; D ambiguous. Germline CDR1 is GTSNPN and CDR2 is SVGIG (reference sequence). This CDR3 contains 15 residues. V was cut by 3 bases and J by 3 bases, with 15 bases left in between. The CDR3 loop reads CAWRDPGSYNQPQHF. For the CDR3, the DNA is TGTGCCTGGAGGGACCCGGGGAGCTACAATCAGCCCCAGCATTTT.

Only one count was recorded for this clone. This chain joins TRBV29-1 and TRBJ2-3; D possibly uses TRBD1 or TRBD2 (5 bases each). Germline-derived CDR1 and CDR2 are SQVTM and ANQGSEA. V was pared by 4 bases and J by 1 base, with 18 bases between. The CDR3 loop spans 16 amino acids. CDR3: CSVAGVRLGGTDTQYF. DNA of the CDR3: TGCAGCGTTGCTGGAGTCCGACTGGGGGGCACAGATACGCAGTATTTT.

The CDR3 region is CASSLGGRALSEQYF. The CDR3 region has the DNA TGTGCCAGCAGCTTAGGCGGCAGGGCCCTTTCCGAGCAGTACTTC. The chain links TRBV7-8 to TRBJ2-7, with D tentatively TRBD1 (5 bases). V shed 1 base and J shed 6 bases, with 16 bases lying between them. The CDR3 length is 15 residues. Germline values: CDR1 SGHVS, CDR2 FQNEAQ. The full variable domain, with the rest looked up from reference TRBV7-8 and TRBJ2-7, is GAGVSQSPRYKVAKRGQDVALRCDPISGHVSLFWYQQALGQGPEFLTYFQNEAQLDKSGLPSDRFFAERPEGSVSTLKIQRTQQEDSAVYLCASSLGGRALSEQYFGPGTRLTVT.

The chain recombines TRBV11-1 with TRBJ2-2; 7 bases line up with TRBD1. V was pared by 5 bases and J by 6 bases, with 3 bases of the junction left unmatched. This CDR3 region has 13 residues. The germline V gene encodes CDR1 SGHAT and CDR2 FQDESV (reference sequence). In DNA, the CDR3 is TGTGCCAGCAGCCCGCAGGGGGCCGGGGAGCTGTTTTTT. This sequence encodes CASSPQGAGELFF. Using reference TRBV11-1 and TRBJ2-2 for the parts outside the CDR3, the full variable domain is EAEVAQSPRYKITEKSQAVAFWCDPISGHATLYWYRQILGQGPELLVQFQDESVVDDSQLPKDRFSAERLKGVDSTLKIQPAELGDSAMYLCASSPQGAGELFFGEGSRLTVL.